This T cell receptor beta chain was retrieved from a study of blood T cell repertoires in COVID-19. Study as a whole: Material from acute and convalescent COVID-19 was sourced from the United States, Italy and Spain. PBMCs, B-cell-depleted T cells, or T cells were the source of the cDNA or gDNA that made up the material.

The CDR3 contains 13 residues. V lost 3 bases and J lost 4, with 4 bases in between. Germline CDR1 is PRHDT and CDR2 is FYEKMQ (reference sequence). Per the original data handling: Nucleated cell counts were estimated from reference gene primer amplification. Clones were read by immunoSEQ multiplex PCR, and TCRdb kept only the in-frame ones, dropping some. V, J and clone size were drawn from that table, and D and trimming were deduced from the DNA. The repertoire holds roughly 14,000 clones, with approximately 86% as singletons. The source of this sequence is a human donor in a cohort sampled during active COVID-19. The rearrangement links TRBV13 to TRBJ2-6; D gene unclear. Material: peripheral blood. The chain's CDR3 is CASSLSGANVLTF. As DNA, the CDR3 is TGTGCCAGCAGCTTGAGCGGGGCCAACGTCCTGACTTTC.